This T cell receptor (beta chain) was sequenced in a study of beta chain features in type 1 diabetes. Expressed TCRB transcripts were sequenced because the entire RNA isolate underwent reverse transcription. The protocol was immunoSEQ multiplex PCR, while the TCRdb copy is restricted to in-frame clones and leaves out a portion. The table shows hundreds of thousands of clones, with over 25% occurring only once. The specimen was naive CD4+ T cells from blood. The clonotype was recovered from a man between 18 and 35 years old in good health.

CDR3 nucleotides: TGCGCCAGCAGTAGCGGGGTGGTTTACGAGCAGTACTTC. It yields the protein CASSSGVVYEQYF. The rearrangement links TRBV5-1 to TRBJ2-7, with 8 bases aligning to TRBD2. V gave up 5 bases and J gave up 4 bases; unmatched junction bases: 5. Germline CDR1 is SGHRS and CDR2 is YFSETQ. This CDR3 has 13 residues.